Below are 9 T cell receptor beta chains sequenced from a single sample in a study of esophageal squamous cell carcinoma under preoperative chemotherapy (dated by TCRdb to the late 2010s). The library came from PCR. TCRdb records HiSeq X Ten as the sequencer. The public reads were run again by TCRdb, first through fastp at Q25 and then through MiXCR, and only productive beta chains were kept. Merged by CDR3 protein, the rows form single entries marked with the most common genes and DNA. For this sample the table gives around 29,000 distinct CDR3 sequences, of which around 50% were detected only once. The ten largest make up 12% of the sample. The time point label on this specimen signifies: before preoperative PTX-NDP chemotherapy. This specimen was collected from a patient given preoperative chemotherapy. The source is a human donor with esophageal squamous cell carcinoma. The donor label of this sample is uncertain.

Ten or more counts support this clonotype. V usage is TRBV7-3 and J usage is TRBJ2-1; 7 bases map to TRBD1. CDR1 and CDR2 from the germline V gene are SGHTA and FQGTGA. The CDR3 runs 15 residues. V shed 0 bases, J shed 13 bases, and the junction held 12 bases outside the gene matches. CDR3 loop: CASSLTGTAQETQFF. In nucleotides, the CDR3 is TGTGCCAGCAGCTTAACGGGGACAGCCCAAGAGACCCAGTTCTTC.

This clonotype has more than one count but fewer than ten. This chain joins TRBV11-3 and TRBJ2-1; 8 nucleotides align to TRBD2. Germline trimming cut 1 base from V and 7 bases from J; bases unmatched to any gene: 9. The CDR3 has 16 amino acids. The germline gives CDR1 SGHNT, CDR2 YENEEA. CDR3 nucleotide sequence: TGTGCCAGCAGCTTAGCACTAGCGGAGCTGGTGAATGAGCAGTTCTTC. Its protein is CASSLALAELVNEQFF.

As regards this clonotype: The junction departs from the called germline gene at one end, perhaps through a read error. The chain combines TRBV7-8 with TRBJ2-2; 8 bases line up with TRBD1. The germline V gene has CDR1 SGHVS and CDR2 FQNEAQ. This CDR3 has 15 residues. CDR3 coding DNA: TGTGCCAGCAGCTGGACAGGGACAAACACCGGTGAGCTGTATTTT. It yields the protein CASSWTGTNTGELYF.

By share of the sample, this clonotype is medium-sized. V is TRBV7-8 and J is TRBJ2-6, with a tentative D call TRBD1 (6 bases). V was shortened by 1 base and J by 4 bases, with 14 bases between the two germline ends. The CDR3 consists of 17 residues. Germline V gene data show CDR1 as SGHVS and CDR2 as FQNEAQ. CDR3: CASSLDVGARGANVLTF. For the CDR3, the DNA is TGTGCCAGCAGCTTAGATGTGGGGGCGCGCGGGGCCAACGTCCTGACTTTC.

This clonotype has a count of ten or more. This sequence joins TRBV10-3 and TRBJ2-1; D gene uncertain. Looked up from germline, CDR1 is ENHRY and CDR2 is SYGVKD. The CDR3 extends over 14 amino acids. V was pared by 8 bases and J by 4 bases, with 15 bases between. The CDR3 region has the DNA TGTGCCATCGGAGACCTGGACGAGTACAATGAGCAGTTCTTC. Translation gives CAIGDLDEYNEQFF.

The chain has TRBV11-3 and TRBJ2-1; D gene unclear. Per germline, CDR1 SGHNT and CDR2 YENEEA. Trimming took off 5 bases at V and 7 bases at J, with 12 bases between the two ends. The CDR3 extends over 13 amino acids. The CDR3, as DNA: TGTGCCAGCAGCCAAAATATCGAGAATGAGCAGTTCTTC. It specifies CASSQNIENEQFF.

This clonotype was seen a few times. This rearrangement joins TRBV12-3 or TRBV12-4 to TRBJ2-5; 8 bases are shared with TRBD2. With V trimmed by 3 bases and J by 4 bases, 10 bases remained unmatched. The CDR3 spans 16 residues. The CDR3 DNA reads TGTGCCAGCAGTTTGGAGTGGGGCGGGAGGTTAGAGACCCAGTACTTC. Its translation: CASSLEWGGRLETQYF.

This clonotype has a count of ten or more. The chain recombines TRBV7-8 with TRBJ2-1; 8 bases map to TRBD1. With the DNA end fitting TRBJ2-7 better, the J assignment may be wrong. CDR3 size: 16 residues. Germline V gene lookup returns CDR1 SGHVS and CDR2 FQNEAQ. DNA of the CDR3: TGTGCCAGCAGCTCCTTATTAGACAGGGGAGGATACGAGCAGTACTTC. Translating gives CASSSLLDRGGYEQYF.

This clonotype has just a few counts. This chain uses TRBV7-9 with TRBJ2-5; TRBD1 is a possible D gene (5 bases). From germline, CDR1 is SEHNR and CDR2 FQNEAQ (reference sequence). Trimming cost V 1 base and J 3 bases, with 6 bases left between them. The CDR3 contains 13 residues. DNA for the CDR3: TGTGCCAGCAGCTTAGGGGGCGAAGAGACCCAGTACTTC. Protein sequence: CASSLGGEETQYF.